This T cell receptor beta chain derives from a study of PD-1 blockade in classical Hodgkin lymphoma. This table comes from immunoSEQ multiplex PCR, and its TCRdb copy is limited to in-frame clones, with some not included. The sample lists around 16,000 clones; just under 80% were seen once. Documented time point: cycle 4 day 1 (C4D1), after 5 to 7 weeks of nivolumab. Every patient was affected by relapse after autologous stem cell transplantation, while exposure to brentuximab vedotin was not uniform. Out of thawed PBMCs, magnetic negative selection purified CD4+ T cells. Sample: CD4+ T cells from blood, taken before the fourth cycle of nivolumab. This clonotype originated in a human donor with classical Hodgkin lymphoma.

The CDR3 DNA is TGTGCCAGTAGTTATACCGGAGGAGGCATTCAGTACTTC. It translates to CASSYTGGGIQYF. The chain carries TRBV19 and TRBJ2-4; maybe TRBD2 (5 bases). Trimming shortened V by 5 bases and J by 9 bases, and 14 bases separated the two germline ends. CDR1 and CDR2 (germline): LNHDA, SQIVND (reference sequence). The CDR3 sequence is 13 residues long. Together with reference TRBV19 and TRBJ2-4, the CDR3 gives the full variable domain: DGGITQSPKYLFRKEGQNVTLSCEQNLNHDAMYWYRQDPGQGLRLIYYSQIVNDFQKGDIAEGYSVSREKKESFPLTVTSAQKNPTAFYLCASSYTGGGIQYFGAGTRLSVL.